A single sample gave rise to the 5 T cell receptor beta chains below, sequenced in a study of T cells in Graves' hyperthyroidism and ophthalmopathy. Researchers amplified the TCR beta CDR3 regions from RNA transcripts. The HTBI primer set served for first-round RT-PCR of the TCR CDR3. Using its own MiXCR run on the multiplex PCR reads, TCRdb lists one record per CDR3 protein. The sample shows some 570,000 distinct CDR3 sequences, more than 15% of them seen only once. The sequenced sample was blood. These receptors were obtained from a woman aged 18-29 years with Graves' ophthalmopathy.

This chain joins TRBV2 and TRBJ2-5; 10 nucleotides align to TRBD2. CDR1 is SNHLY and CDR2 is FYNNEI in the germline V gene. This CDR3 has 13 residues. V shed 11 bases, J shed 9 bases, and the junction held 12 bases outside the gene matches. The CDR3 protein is CAPSGTSVGPQYF. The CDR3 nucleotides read TGTGCCCCGTCCGGGACTAGCGTTGGGCCCCAGTACTTC.

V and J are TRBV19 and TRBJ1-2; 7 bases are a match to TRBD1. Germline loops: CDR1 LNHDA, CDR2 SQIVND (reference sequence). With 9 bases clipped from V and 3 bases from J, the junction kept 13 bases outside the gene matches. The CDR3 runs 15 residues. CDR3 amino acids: CASVKPGQHHYGYTF. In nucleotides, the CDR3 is TGTGCCAGCGTCAAACCGGGACAGCATCACTATGGCTACACCTTC.

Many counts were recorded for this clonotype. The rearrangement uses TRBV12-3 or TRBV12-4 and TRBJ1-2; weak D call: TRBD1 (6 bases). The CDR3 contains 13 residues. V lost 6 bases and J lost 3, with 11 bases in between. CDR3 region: CASRPTGYYGYTF. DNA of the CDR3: TGTGCCAGCAGACCGACAGGATACTATGGCTACACCTTC.

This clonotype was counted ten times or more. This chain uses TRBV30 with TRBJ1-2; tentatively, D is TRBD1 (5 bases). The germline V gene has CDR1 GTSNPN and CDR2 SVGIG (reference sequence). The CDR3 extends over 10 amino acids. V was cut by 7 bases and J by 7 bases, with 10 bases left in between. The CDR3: CASGLSGYTF. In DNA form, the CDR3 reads TGTGCCTCGGGGCTATCTGGCTACACCTTC.

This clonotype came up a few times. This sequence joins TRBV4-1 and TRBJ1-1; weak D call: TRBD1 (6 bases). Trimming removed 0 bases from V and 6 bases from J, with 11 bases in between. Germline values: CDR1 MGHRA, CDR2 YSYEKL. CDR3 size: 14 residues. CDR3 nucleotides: TGCGCCAGCAGCCAAGATAGGGGGGGTCCTGAAGCTTTCTTT. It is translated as CASSQDRGGPEAFF.